Below are 10 T cell receptor beta chains sequenced from a single sample in a study of blood T cells in healthy people across ages. A second PCR, run for about 7 to 11 cycles, used a sample-barcoded 5' primer plus a J-beta primer mix. One entry per CDR3 protein results from TCRdb running MiXCR on the 5' RACE reads. The sample holds hundreds of thousands of distinct CDR3 sequences, roughly 26% seen once. Sequenced material: blood. The source of these receptors is a woman in her 70s in good health.

This clonotype was counted at least ten times. V and J are TRBV28 and TRBJ2-6; D gene unclear. Germline assignment: CDR1 MDHEN and CDR2 SYDVKM. The V end was cut by 4 bases, the J end by 1 base, with 8 bases between. CDR3 length: 15 residues. The CDR3 protein is CASSSSRSGANVLTF. The CDR3 nucleotides are TGTGCCAGCAGTTCCTCCAGATCTGGGGCCAACGTCCTGACTTTC.

The chain is built from TRBV7-9 and TRBJ2-5, with D perhaps matching TRBD2 (6 bases). V lost 2 bases and J lost 3, with 16 bases in between. The CDR3 length is 16 residues. Germline V gene data show CDR1 as SEHNR and CDR2 as FQNEAQ (reference sequence). The DNA of the CDR3 is TGTGCCAGCAGCTTATGGATCGGGAGAGGGGAAGAGACCCAGTACTTC. Protein sequence: CASSLWIGRGEETQYF.

This clonotype was seen a few times. The genes are TRBV5-4 and TRBJ1-2, with no clear D. The germline V gene has CDR1 SGHNT and CDR2 YYREEE (reference sequence). This CDR3 spans 13 amino acids. Deletions cut 4 bases from V and 7 bases from J, with 14 bases between. The CDR3 coding sequence is TGTGCCAGCAGCCCCAGCTCCTTGGGTGGCTACACCTTC. Translated, it gives CASSPSSLGGYTF.

The chain links TRBV12-3 or TRBV12-4 to TRBJ2-3; TRBD1 might be the D (5 bases). The CDR3 spans 15 residues. V lost 4 bases to trimming and J lost 0 bases, with 11 bases between them. Here the CDR3 reads CASSSDRTSTDTQYF. CDR3 nucleotide sequence: TGTGCCAGCAGTTCCGACAGAACGAGCACAGATACGCAGTATTTT.

This clonotype has only a few counts. This chain links TRBV13 with TRBJ1-4; D remains ambiguous. In germline, CDR1 is PRHDT, CDR2 FYEKMQ (reference sequence). V gave up 2 bases and J gave up 4 bases, with 11 bases separating them. The CDR3 has 15 amino acids. The CDR3: CASSLKGYFNEKLFF. DNA for the CDR3: TGTGCCAGCAGCTTAAAAGGGTATTTTAATGAAAAACTGTTTTTT.

In regard to this clonotype: A read error may produce the germline difference seen at one junction end. The chain couples TRBV20-1 to TRBJ1-4; 9 nucleotides line up with TRBD1. This CDR3 is 16 amino acids long. Germline loops: CDR1 DFQATT, CDR2 SNEGSKA (reference sequence). The CDR3 spells CSAREQDRGIGERLFF. The CDR3 region has the DNA TGCAGTGCTAGAGAACAGGACAGGGGTATTGGTGAAAGACTGTTTTTT.

The table lists this clonotype with a few counts. The gene calls are TRBV20-1 and TRBJ1-1; D remains ambiguous. This CDR3 region has 12 residues. Germline assignment: CDR1 DFQATT and CDR2 SNEGSKA (reference sequence). V was shortened by 0 bases and J by 0 bases, with 2 bases between the two germline ends. CDR3 in amino acids: CSARDMNTEAFF. In nucleotides, the CDR3 is TGCAGTGCTAGAGACATGAACACTGAAGCTTTCTTT.

The V call is TRBV28, the J call TRBJ2-5, with 9 positions matching TRBD2. The end of the DNA is better explained by TRBJ2-1, so the J call may be wrong. The CDR3 spans 15 residues. CDR1 MDHEN and CDR2 SYDVKM come from the germline V gene. The CDR3 reads CASSARAGGWNEQFF. The CDR3 DNA sequence: TGTGCCAGCAGTGCCCGGGCGGGAGGGTGGAATGAGCAGTTCTTC.

This clonotype was seen a few times. The V gene is TRBV29-1, the J gene TRBJ2-6, with D perhaps matching TRBD1 (5 bases). The V end lost 1 base, the J end lost 2 bases, and 6 bases lay between the germline ends. The CDR3 is 14 residues long. Germline V gene sequence: CDR1 SQVTM, CDR2 ANQGSEA. The CDR3 region is CSVEGGAGANVLTF. In nucleotides, the CDR3 is TGCAGCGTTGAAGGGGGCGCTGGGGCCAACGTCCTGACTTTC.

The chain uses TRBV7-2 and TRBJ2-7; 7 positions agree with TRBD1. With V trimmed by 4 bases and J by 2 bases, 8 bases remained unmatched. Germline V gene lookup returns CDR1 SGHTA and CDR2 FQGNSA. This CDR3 has 15 amino acids. The CDR3 protein is CASSSTGYGAYEQYF. The CDR3 region has the DNA TGTGCCAGCAGCTCGACAGGGTATGGGGCCTACGAGCAGTACTTC.